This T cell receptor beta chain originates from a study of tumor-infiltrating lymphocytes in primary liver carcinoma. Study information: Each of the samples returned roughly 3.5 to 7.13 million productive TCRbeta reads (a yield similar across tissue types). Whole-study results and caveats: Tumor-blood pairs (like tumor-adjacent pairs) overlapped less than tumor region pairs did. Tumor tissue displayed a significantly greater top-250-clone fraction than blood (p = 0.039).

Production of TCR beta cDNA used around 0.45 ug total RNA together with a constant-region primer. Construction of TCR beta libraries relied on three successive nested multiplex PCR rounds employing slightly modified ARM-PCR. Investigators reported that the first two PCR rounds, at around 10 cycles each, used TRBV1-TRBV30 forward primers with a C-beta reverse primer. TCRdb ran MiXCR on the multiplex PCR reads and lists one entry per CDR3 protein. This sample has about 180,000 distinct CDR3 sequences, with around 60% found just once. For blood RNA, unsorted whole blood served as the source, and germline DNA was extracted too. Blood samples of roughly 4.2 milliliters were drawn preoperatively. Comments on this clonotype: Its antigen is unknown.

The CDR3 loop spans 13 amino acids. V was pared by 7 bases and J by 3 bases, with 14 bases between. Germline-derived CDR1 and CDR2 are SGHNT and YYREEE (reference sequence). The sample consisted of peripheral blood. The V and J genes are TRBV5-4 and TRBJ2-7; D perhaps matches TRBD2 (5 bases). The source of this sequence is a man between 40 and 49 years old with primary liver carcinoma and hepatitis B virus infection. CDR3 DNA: TGTGCCAGCGGCCCCCGACTACACTACGAGCAGTACTTC. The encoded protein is CASGPRLHYEQYF. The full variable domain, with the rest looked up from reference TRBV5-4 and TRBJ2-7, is ETGVTQSPTHLIKTRGQQVTLRCSSQSGHNTVSWYQQALGQGPQFIFQYYREEENGRGNFPPRFSGLQFPNYSSELNVNALELDDSALYLCASGPRLHYEQYFGPGTRLTVT.